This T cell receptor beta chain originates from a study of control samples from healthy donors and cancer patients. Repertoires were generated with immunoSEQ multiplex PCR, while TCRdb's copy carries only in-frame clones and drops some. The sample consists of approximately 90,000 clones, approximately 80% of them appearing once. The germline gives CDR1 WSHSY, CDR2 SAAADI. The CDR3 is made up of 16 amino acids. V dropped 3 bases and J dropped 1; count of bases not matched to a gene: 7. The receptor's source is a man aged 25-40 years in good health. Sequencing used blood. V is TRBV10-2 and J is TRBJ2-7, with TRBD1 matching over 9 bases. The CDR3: CASSDPGQGRSYEQYF. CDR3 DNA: TGCGCCAGCAGTGACCCGGGACAGGGAAGATCCTACGAGCAGTACTTC.